One sample yielded the 13 T cell receptor beta chains listed below, sequenced in a study of cytomegalovirus exposure and HLA in healthy donors. Amplification used 60 Vbeta primers and 13 Jbeta primers. TCRdb keeps only in-frame clones here, not all; method: immunoSEQ multiplex PCR. The profile covers 100,000 or so clones, with about 66% appearing a single time and roughly 2.2% taken by the ten largest. Sequences were obtained from PBMCs. These receptors all stem from a man aged 25-40 years in good health and CMV-seronegative.

This chain uses TRBV5-6 with TRBJ1-1, with 7 bases lining up with TRBD1. This CDR3 contains 14 residues. V shed 5 bases, J shed 1 base, and the junction held 5 bases outside the gene matches. Germline CDR1 reads SGHDT; CDR2 reads YYEEEE. CDR3 in DNA: TGTGCCAGCAGACCGAACAGGGGGAACACTGAAGCTTTCTTT. As protein: CASRPNRGNTEAFF.

The V call is TRBV25-1, the J call TRBJ1-1; 9 nucleotides match TRBD1. CDR3 length: 16 residues. The germline V gene has CDR1 MGHDK and CDR2 SYGVNS. Trimming at V came to 3 bases and at J to 5 bases, leaving 10 bases not matched to a gene. CDR3: CASSETLQQGATEAFF. In DNA form, the CDR3 reads TGTGCCAGCAGTGAGACCTTACAACAGGGGGCAACTGAAGCTTTCTTT.

The chain has TRBV10-3 and TRBJ2-7, with D unresolved. Trimming stripped 3 bases from V and 1 base from J, with 7 bases between. This CDR3 spans 13 amino acids. CDR1 is ENHRY, CDR2 SYGVKD, per germline. In nucleotides, the CDR3 is TGTGCCATCAGTGACGAGAGATCCTACGAGCAGTACTTC. It is translated as CAISDERSYEQYF.

The CDR3 protein is CASISPQGAYEQYF. The DNA of the CDR3 is TGTGCCAGCATTTCTCCCCAGGGGGCCTACGAGCAGTACTTC. The J gene is TRBJ2-7, the V gene TRBV6-1, with 7 bases fitting TRBD1. Unmatched junction bases numbered 8, after V lost 7 bases and J lost 2 bases. This CDR3 is 14 amino acids long. Germline V CDR1 and CDR2: MNHNS, SASEGT.

V and J are TRBV15 and TRBJ1-4; D is perhaps TRBD1 (6 bases). Germline CDR1 reads LNHNV; CDR2 reads YYDKDF (reference sequence). The CDR3 has 15 amino acids. V shed 6 bases and J shed 7 bases, with 18 bases lying between them. CDR3 nucleotides: TGTGCCACCAGTGGAGGCTCACAGGGTCGTGAAAAACTGTTTTTT. It codes for CATSGGSQGREKLFF.

This clone was recorded a few times. This chain uses TRBV30 with TRBJ1-5; 7 bases align to TRBD1. CDR1 GTSNPN and CDR2 SVGIG come from the germline V gene (reference sequence). The J segment lost 8 bases and the V segment lost 4 bases, leaving 11 bases of the junction unmatched. The CDR3 is 14 residues long. The CDR3 DNA reads TGTGCCTGGACTGACAGGGTGTCGAGCAAGCCCCAGCATTTT. Its protein is CAWTDRVSSKPQHF.

The chain combines TRBV10-3 with TRBJ2-3; the match to TRBD2 covers 12 bases. Germline V CDR1 and CDR2: ENHRY, SYGVKD. The CDR3 has 17 amino acids. Trimming cost V 3 bases and J 7 bases; bases outside gene matches: 11. The CDR3 sequence is CAISDRLLAGGLNTQYF. The CDR3 nucleotides are TGTGCCATCAGTGACCGTTTACTAGCGGGAGGATTGAATACGCAGTATTTT.

In this sample, this clone turned up once. This chain links TRBV7-3 with TRBJ2-3, with 10 bases matching TRBD2. CDR1 is SGHTA, CDR2 FQGTGA, per germline. The CDR3 is made up of 15 amino acids. The J segment lost 4 bases and the V segment lost 5 bases, leaving 6 bases of the junction unmatched. The DNA for the CDR3 is TGTGCCAGCAGCCCTAGCGGGAGTCGCGCAGATACGCAGTATTTT. This translates into CASSPSGSRADTQYF. Full variable domain (outside the CDR3, taken from reference TRBV7-3 and TRBJ2-3): GAGVSQTPSNKVTEKGKYVELRCDPISGHTALYWYRQSLGQGPEFLIYFQGTGAADDSGLPNDRFFAVRPEGSVSTLKIQRTERGDSAVYLCASSPSGSRADTQYFGPGTRLTVL.

V usage is TRBV5-1 and J usage is TRBJ2-2; 7 bases are shared with TRBD1. CDR1 and CDR2 (germline): SGHRS, YFSETQ. The V segment lost 0 bases and the J segment 5 bases; nucleotides outside the gene matches: 7. CDR3 size: 16 residues. The CDR3 sequence: CASSLAGTEGTGELFF. CDR3 nucleotide sequence: TGCGCCAGCAGCTTGGCCGGGACAGAGGGAACCGGGGAGCTGTTTTTT.

This clone was observed a few times. The rearrangement joins TRBV7-8 to TRBJ1-1, with D perhaps matching TRBD1 (6 bases). Per germline, CDR1 SGHVS and CDR2 FQNEAQ. Trimming removed 1 base at V and 1 base at J, with 16 bases between. The CDR3 is made up of 17 amino acids. The CDR3 DNA reads TGTGCCAGCAGCTTAGTTCCACAGGGTATTGGGAACACTGAAGCTTTCTTT. Translating gives CASSLVPQGIGNTEAFF.

This chain uses TRBV29-1 with TRBJ1-5; D possibly corresponds to TRBD1 (6 bases). The germline V and J ends were trimmed by 4 bases and 6 bases, with 13 bases remaining between them. Germline V CDR1 and CDR2: SQVTM, ANQGSEA. The CDR3 is 13 residues long. The DNA of the CDR3 is TGCAGCGTTGGTGCAGGGGTCGGTCAGCCCCAGCATTTT. Amino acid sequence: CSVGAGVGQPQHF.

The J gene is TRBJ2-1, the V gene TRBV30; perhaps TRBD2 as D (7 bases). Trimming left V 0 bases short and J 7 bases short, with 16 bases between. The CDR3 runs to 15 residues. Germline-derived CDR1 and CDR2 are GTSNPN and SVGIG (reference sequence). CDR3 sequence reads: CAWSVMSGGWNEQFF. The DNA of the CDR3 is TGTGCCTGGAGTGTAATGTCGGGGGGCTGGAATGAGCAGTTCTTC.

CDR3 loop: CASSFGSGETYEQYF. The CDR3 region has the DNA TGTGCCAGCAGCTTCGGTTCCGGGGAGACCTACGAGCAGTACTTC. The rearrangement joins TRBV7-9 to TRBJ2-7; perhaps TRBD2 as D (5 bases). From germline, CDR1 is SEHNR and CDR2 FQNEAQ (reference sequence). V was pared by 3 bases and J by 2 bases, with 14 bases between. The CDR3 contains 15 residues.